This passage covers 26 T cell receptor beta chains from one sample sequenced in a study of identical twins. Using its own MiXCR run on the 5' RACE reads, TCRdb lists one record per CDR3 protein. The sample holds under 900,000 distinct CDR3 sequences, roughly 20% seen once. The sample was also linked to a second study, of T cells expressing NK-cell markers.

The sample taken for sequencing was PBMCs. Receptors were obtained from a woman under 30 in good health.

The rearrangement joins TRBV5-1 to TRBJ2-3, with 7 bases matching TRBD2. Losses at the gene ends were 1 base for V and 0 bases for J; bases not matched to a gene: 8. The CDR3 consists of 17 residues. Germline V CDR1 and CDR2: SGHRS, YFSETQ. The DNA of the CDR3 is TGCGCCAGCAGCTTGAGGAGTGCGGGGGTCAGCACAGATACGCAGTATTTT. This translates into CASSLRSAGVSTDTQYF.

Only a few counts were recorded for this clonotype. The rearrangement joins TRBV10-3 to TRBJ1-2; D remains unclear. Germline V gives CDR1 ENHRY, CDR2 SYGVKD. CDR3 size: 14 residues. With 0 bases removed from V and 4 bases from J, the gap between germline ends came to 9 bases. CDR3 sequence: CAISESPGTYGYTF. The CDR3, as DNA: TGTGCCATCAGTGAGTCACCAGGCACCTATGGCTACACCTTC.

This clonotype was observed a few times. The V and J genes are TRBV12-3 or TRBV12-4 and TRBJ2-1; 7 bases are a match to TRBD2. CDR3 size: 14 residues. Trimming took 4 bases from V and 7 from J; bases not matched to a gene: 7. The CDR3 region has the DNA TGTGCCAGCAGTTCTGAGGGAGGGGAAAATGAGCAGTTCTTC. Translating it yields CASSSEGGENEQFF.

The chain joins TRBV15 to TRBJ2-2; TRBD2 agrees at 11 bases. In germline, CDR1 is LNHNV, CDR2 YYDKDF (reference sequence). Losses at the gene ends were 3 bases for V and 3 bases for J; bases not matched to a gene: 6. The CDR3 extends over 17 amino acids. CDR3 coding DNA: TGTGCCACCAGCAGCACCCCGGGACTAGCGGACACCGGGGAGCTGTTTTTT. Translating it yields CATSSTPGLADTGELFF.

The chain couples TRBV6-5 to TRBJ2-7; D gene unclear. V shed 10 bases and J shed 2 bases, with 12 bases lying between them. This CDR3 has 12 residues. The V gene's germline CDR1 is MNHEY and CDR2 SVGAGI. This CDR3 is CATRGRAYEQYF. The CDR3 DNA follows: TGTGCCACCCGCGGACGGGCCTACGAGCAGTACTTC.

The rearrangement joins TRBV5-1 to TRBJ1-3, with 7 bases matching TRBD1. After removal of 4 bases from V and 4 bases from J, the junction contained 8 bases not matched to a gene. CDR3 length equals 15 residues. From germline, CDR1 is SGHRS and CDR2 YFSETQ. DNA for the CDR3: TGCGCCAGCAGCCTCATAGGGGGCGTCGGAAACACCATATATTTT. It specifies CASSLIGGVGNTIYF. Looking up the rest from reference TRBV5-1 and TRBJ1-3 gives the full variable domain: KAGVTQTPRYLIKTRGQQVTLSCSPISGHRSVSWYQQTPGQGLQFLFEYFSETQRNKGNFPGRFSGRQFSNSRSEMNVSTLELGDSALYLCASSLIGGVGNTIYFGEGSWLTVV.

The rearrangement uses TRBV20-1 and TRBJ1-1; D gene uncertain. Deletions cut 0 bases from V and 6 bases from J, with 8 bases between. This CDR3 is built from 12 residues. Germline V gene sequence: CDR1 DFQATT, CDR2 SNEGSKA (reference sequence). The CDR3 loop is CSARDLGAEAFF. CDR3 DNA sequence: TGCAGTGCTAGAGATCTCGGTGCTGAAGCTTTCTTT.

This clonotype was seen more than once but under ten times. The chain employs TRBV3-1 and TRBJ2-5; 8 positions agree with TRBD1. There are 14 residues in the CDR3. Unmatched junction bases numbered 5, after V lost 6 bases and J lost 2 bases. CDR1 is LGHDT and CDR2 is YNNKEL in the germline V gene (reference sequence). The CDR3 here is CASRLGTGQETQYF. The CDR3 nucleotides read TGTGCCAGCAGACTCGGGACAGGACAAGAGACCCAGTACTTC.

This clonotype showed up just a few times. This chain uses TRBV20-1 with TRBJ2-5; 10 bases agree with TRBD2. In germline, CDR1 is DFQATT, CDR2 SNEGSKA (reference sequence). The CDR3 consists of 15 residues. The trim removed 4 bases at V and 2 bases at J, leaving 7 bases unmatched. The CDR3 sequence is CSAIRSGGAQETQYF. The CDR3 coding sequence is TGCAGTGCTATTCGAAGCGGGGGGGCGCAAGAGACCCAGTACTTC.

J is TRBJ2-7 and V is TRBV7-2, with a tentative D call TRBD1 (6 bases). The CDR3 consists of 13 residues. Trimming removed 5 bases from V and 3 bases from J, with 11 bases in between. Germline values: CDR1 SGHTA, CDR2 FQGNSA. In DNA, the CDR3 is TGTGCCAGCAGCGGACAGACATTCTACGAGCAGTACTTC. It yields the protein CASSGQTFYEQYF.

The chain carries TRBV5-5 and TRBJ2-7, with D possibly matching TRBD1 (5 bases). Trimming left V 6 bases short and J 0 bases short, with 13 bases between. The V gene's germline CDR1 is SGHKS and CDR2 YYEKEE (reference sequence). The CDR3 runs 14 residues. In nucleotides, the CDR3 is TGTGCCAGCACTAAGGGGCTTCCCTCCTACGAGCAGTACTTC. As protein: CASTKGLPSYEQYF.

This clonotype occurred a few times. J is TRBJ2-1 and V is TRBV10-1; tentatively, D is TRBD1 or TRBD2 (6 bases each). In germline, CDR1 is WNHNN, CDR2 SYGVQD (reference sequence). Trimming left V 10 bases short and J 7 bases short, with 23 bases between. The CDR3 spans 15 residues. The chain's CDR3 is CATSRRGTTFNEQFF. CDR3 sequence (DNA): TGCGCCACCAGCCGGAGGGGGACAACCTTTAATGAGCAGTTCTTC.

In DNA form, the CDR3 reads TGTGCCAGCAGCTTCAGGGAGAGCACCGGGGAGCTGTTTTTT. Translating it yields CASSFRESTGELFF. V is TRBV7-2 and J is TRBJ2-2; D assignment may be TRBD1 or TRBD2 (5 bases each). There are 14 residues in the CDR3. Germline V lookup: CDR1 SGHTA, CDR2 FQGNSA. Trimming pared 3 bases from V and 4 bases from J, leaving 9 bases between.

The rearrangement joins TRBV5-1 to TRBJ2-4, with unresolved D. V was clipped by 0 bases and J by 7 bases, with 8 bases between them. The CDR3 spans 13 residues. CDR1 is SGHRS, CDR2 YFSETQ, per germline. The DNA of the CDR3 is TGCGCCAGCAGCTTGGGCTCTGACAACATTCAGTACTTC. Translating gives CASSLGSDNIQYF. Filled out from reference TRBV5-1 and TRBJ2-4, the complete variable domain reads KAGVTQTPRYLIKTRGQQVTLSCSPISGHRSVSWYQQTPGQGLQFLFEYFSETQRNKGNFPGRFSGRQFSNSRSEMNVSTLELGDSALYLCASSLGSDNIQYFGAGTRLSVL.

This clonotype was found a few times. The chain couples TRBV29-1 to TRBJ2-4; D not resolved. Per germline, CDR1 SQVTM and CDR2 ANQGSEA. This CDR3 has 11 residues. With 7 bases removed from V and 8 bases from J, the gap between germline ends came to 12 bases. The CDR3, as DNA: TGCAGCGCCCGAAGCGTGGACATTCAGTACTTC. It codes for CSARSVDIQYF.

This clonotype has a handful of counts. CDR3 amino acids: CAWSPIFNANQPQHF. CDR3 coding DNA: TGTGCCTGGAGTCCGATCTTCAACGCCAATCAGCCCCAGCATTTT. The chain carries TRBV30 and TRBJ1-5; D is uncertain. The V gene lost 2 bases and the J gene lost 3 bases, with 14 bases spanning the gap. CDR3 length equals 15 residues. The V gene's germline CDR1 is GTSNPN and CDR2 SVGIG (reference sequence).

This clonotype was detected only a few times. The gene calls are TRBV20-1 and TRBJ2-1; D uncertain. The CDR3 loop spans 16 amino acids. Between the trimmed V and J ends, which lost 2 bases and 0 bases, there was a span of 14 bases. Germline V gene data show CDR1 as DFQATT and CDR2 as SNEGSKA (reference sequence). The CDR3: CSARLYTPSSYNEQFF. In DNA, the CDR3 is TGCAGTGCTAGACTCTACACCCCTAGCTCCTACAATGAGCAGTTCTTC.

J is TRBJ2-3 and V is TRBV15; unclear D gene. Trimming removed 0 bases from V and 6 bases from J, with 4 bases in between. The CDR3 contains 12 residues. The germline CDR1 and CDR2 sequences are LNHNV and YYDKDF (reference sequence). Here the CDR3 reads CATSRDLDTQYF. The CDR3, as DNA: TGTGCCACCAGCAGAGATCTGGATACGCAGTATTTT.

The DNA of the CDR3 is TGCGCCAGCACCCTAGCGGGAGTGTCCGGGGAGCTGTTTTTT. This gives the protein CASTLAGVSGELFF. The chain joins TRBV5-1 to TRBJ2-2; 10 bases align to TRBD2. The CDR3 has 14 residues. The trim removed 6 bases at V and 6 bases at J, leaving 5 bases unmatched. Per the germline V gene, CDR1 is SGHRS and CDR2 is YFSETQ.

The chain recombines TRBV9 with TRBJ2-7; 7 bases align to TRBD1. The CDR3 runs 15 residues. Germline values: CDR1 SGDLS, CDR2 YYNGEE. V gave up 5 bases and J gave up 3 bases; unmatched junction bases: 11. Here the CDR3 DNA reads TGTGCCAGCAGTTTCGGGACAGCCTCTCTCTACGAGCAGTACTTC. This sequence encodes CASSFGTASLYEQYF.

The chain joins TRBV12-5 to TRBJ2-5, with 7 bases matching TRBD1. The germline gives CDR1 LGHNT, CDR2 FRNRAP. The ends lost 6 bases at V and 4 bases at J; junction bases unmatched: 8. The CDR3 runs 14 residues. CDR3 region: CASGKTGSGETQYF. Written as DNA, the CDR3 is TGTGCTAGTGGAAAGACAGGGTCAGGAGAGACCCAGTACTTC.

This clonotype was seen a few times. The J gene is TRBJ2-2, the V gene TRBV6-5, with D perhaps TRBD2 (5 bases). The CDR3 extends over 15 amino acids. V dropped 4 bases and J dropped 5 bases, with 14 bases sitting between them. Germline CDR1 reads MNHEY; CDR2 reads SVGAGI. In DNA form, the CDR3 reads TGTGCCAGCAGTTCCCCCTACGGGGTAACCGGGGAGCTGTTTTTT. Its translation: CASSSPYGVTGELFF.

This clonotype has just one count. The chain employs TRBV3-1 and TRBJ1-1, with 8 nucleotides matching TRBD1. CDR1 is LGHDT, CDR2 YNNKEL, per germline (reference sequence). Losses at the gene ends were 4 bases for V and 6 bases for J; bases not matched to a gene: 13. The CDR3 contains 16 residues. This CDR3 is CASSPMLKTGDAEAFF. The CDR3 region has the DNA TGTGCCAGCAGCCCCATGCTAAAGACAGGGGACGCTGAAGCTTTCTTT.

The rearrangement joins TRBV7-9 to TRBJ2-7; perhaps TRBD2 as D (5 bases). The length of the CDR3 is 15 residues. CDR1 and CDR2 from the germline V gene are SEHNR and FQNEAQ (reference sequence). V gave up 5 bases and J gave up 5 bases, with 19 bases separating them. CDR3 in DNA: TGTGCCAGCAGCCGACCCCCGGAGGCTGGCAACGAGCAGTACTTC. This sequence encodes CASSRPPEAGNEQYF.

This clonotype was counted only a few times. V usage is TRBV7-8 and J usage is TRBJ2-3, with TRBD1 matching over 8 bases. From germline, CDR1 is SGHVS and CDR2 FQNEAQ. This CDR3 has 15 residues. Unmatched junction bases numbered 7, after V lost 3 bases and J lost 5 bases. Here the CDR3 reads CASSFRKQGVDTQYF. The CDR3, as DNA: TGTGCCAGCAGCTTCCGGAAACAGGGGGTAGATACGCAGTATTTT.

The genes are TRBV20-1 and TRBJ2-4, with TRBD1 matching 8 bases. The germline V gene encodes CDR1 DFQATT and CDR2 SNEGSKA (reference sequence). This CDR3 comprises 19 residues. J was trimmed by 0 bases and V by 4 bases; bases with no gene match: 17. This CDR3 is CSANLIGSGQGQAKNIQYF. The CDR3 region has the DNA TGCAGTGCTAATCTTATCGGCTCCGGACAGGGACAAGCCAAAAACATTCAGTACTTC.